This TCR beta chain was found in a study of T cell responses to AZD1222 COVID-19 vaccine. Profiled with immunoSEQ multiplex PCR; TCRdb holds only in-frame clones, not every one. In the table there are 200,000 or so clones, approximately 93% of which are singletons. Germline CDR1 LNHDA, CDR2 SQIVND (reference sequence). The CDR3 loop spans 16 amino acids. V was cut by 1 base and J by 3 bases, with 14 bases left in between. This chain connects TRBV19 to TRBJ2-3; tentative D call: TRBD1 (6 bases). The clonotype originates from an adult who received the AZD1222 COVID-19 vaccine. This sample comprised peripheral blood, obtained 28 days after the second AZD1222 dose. CDR3 nucleotides: TGTGCCAGTAGTATAGGGGCCAGGGGTTTTACAGATACGCAGTATTTT. Its protein is CASSIGARGFTDTQYF.